Listed below are T cell receptor beta chains from one sample, sequenced in a study of blood T cell repertoires in COVID-19. Sequencing was performed with immunoSEQ multiplex PCR; in TCRdb, only in-frame clones are kept and a portion is missing. This sample carries roughly 64,000 clones, 78% of them seen once, and the ten largest clones take approximately 15%. Sequenced input: peripheral blood. The source of these receptors is a man in his 60s with COVID-19, enrolled during active disease. The CDR3 runs from the conserved cysteine through the conserved F or W. Each record gives: V gene, clone size, J gene, D gene, CDR3 DNA, CDR3 protein. A D gene is named only where the DNA matches it firmly. Some rows mark clone size as missing; the rest say once, few, many or name a class of expanded clone.

>TRBV30|NA|TRBJ1-1|TRBD1
TGTGCCTGGAAGGACAGGGGGAACACTGAAGCTTTCTTT
CAWKDRGNTEAFF
>TRBV11-2|NA|TRBJ2-7|NA
TGTGCCAGCAGCCCCCTGTACGAGCAGTACTTC
CASSPLYEQYF
>TRBV11-2|few|TRBJ1-6|NA
TGTGCCAGCAGCTTAGCTGAAAACTATTCACCCCTCCACTTT
CASSLAENYSPLHF
>TRBV4-2|NA|TRBJ2-3|NA
TGTGCCAGCAGCCCAGGGACTTCCTCCACAGATACGCAGTATTTT
CASSPGTSSTDTQYF
>TRBV18|NA|TRBJ2-7|TRBD1
TGTGCCAGCTCATTCGGGACAGGGTCTTACGAGCAGTACTTC
CASSFGTGSYEQYF
>TRBV24-1|NA|TRBJ2-7|TRBD2
TGTGCCACCAGTGAAACTAGCGGGAGGCTCCCCTACGAGCAGTACTTC
CATSETSGRLPYEQYF
>TRBV9|NA|TRBJ1-1|NA
TGTGCCAGCAGTGTAACAGGGAACACTGAAGCTTTCTTT
CASSVTGNTEAFF
>TRBV2|once|TRBJ2-7|NA
TGTGCCAGCAGCCTTCCAGACAGACACGAGCAGTACTTC
CASSLPDRHEQYF
>TRBV28|NA|TRBJ2-2|NA
TGTGCCAGCAGTGGAGGGTGGTCCCAGGGGGGAACCGGGGAGCTGTTTTTT
CASSGGWSQGGTGELFF
>TRBV9|NA|TRBJ1-4|NA
TGTGCCAGCAGCGTAGCCGCTTCTGCGGAGACTGAAAAACTGTTTTTT
CASSVAASAETEKLFF
>TRBV7-6|NA|TRBJ2-3|TRBD2
TGTGCCAGCAGCTTAGGGCCCAGCGGGGGTACAGATACGCAGTATTTT
CASSLGPSGGTDTQYF
>TRBV6-5|NA|TRBJ1-5|TRBD1
TGTGCCAGCAGGACAGGGGTACAGCCCCAGCATTTT
CASRTGVQPQHF
>TRBV5-6|once|TRBJ1-5|TRBD1
TGTGCCAGCAGCCTTCGACAGGGGATTCAGCCCCAGCATTTT
CASSLRQGIQPQHF
>TRBV7-3|NA|TRBJ2-1|TRBD2
TGTGCCAGCAGCTTCCTAGCGGGCAATGAGCAGTTCTTC
CASSFLAGNEQFF
>TRBV4-2|few|TRBJ1-5|NA
TGTGCCAGCAGCCAAGCACTAGGGCCCAATCAGCCCCAGCATTTT
CASSQALGPNQPQHF
>TRBV18|few|TRBJ1-1|TRBD1
TGTGCCAGCTCACCGTCTGGGACAGACTTTGAAGCTTTCTTT
CASSPSGTDFEAFF
>TRBV27|NA|TRBJ1-2|TRBD1
TGTGCCAGCAGTCGACGACAGGGGTTAGGCTACACCTTC
CASSRRQGLGYTF
>TRBV6-5|NA|TRBJ2-3|NA
TGTGCCAGCAGTTCCCCCCTAAACCCAGATACGCAGTATTTT
CASSSPLNPDTQYF
>TRBV5-6|NA|TRBJ1-3|NA
TGTGCCAGCAGCTTCCGACAGTACTCTGGAAACACCATATATTTT
CASSFRQYSGNTIYF
>TRBV11-2|NA|TRBJ1-1|NA
TGTGCCAGCAGCTACAAGGGGTATGAAGCTTTCTTT
CASSYKGYEAFF
>TRBV12-3/TRBV12-4|NA|TRBJ1-1|TRBD1
TGTGCCAGCAGTTTTCGACAGGGAACTGAAGCTTTCTTT
CASSFRQGTEAFF
>TRBV28|NA|TRBJ1-1|NA
TGTGCCAGCACCAACGTGGGGGGGCCGAACACTGAAGCTTTCTTT
CASTNVGGPNTEAFF
>TRBV7-2|NA|TRBJ2-3|NA
TGTGCCAGCAGCTTAGCCCCCTACGGGAGAGGCACAGATACGCAGTATTTT
CASSLAPYGRGTDTQYF
>TRBV2|NA|TRBJ1-2|NA
TGTGCCAGCAGACGGACAGACTATGGCTACACCTTC
CASRRTDYGYTF
>TRBV3-1/TRBV3-2|NA|TRBJ2-2|NA
TGTGCCAGCAGCCAAGACAGGTTAAACACCGGGGAGCTGTTTTTT
CASSQDRLNTGELFF
>TRBV6-6|NA|TRBJ2-3|TRBD2
TGTGCCAGCCTGCGAACTAGCGCGAGCACAGATACGCAGTATTTT
CASLRTSASTDTQYF
>TRBV28|once|TRBJ1-2|NA
TGTGCCAGCAGTGTCCCGACAGATGGGAACTATGGCTACACCTTC
CASSVPTDGNYGYTF
>TRBV19|NA|TRBJ2-7|TRBD1
TGTGCCAGTAGTATTGGCAGGGGGCTGAGCGAGCAGTACTTC
CASSIGRGLSEQYF
>TRBV6-5|NA|TRBJ2-7|NA
TGTGCCAGCAGTTACCGGACTCAACCCCCCTACGAGCAGTACTTC
CASSYRTQPPYEQYF
>TRBV14|few|TRBJ2-2|TRBD2
TGTGCCAGCAGCCAAGATGGAACTAGCGGGAGGTCGCTGTTTTTT
CASSQDGTSGRSLFF
>TRBV25-1|few|TRBJ1-2|TRBD1
TGTGCCACCATGGACAGGGGGGATGGCTACACCTTC
CATMDRGDGYTF
>TRBV2|NA|TRBJ2-7|NA
TGTGCCAGCAGAGACCTGGGGGGAAGGTCCTACGAGCAGTACTTC
CASRDLGGRSYEQYF
>TRBV6-5|NA|TRBJ1-2|NA
TGTGCCAGCAGTTACCCGGGGGGCTACACCTTC
CASSYPGGYTF
>TRBV18|NA|TRBJ2-7|NA
TGTGCCAGCTCACCTGGGGGGGCGGACGAGCAGTACTTC
CASSPGGADEQYF
>TRBV28|NA|TRBJ2-7|TRBD1
TGTGCCAGCAGTTTAATCGGGACAGGGAAATACGAGCAGTACTTC
CASSLIGTGKYEQYF
>TRBV4-1|NA|TRBJ1-2|NA
TGCGCCAGCAGCCAAGATGGACAGACATATGGCTACACCTTC
CASSQDGQTYGYTF
>TRBV2|NA|TRBJ1-4|NA
TGTGCCAGCAGTGATGCGAACAGGGCAACTAATGAAAAACTGTTTTTT
CASSDANRATNEKLFF
>TRBV28|few|TRBJ1-3|NA
TGTGCCAGCAGTTTATTCGACACCATATATTTT
CASSLFDTIYF